What follows is one T cell receptor beta chain and its context. The missing CDR3 end, 3 residues past where the read stops, is filled in from the germline J gene. The data were obtained in a study of T cells in women clearing cervical HPV infection. Study-level information: No precancer developed; the control's incident HPV16 infection cleared within 12 months. Case blood was drawn when the lesion was first found; control blood after infection became undetectable. Only a few women had HLA typing results available.

Here immunoSEQ multiplex PCR was the method, and the copy in TCRdb shows in-frame clones only, minus some. The sample includes some 40,000 clones. Cervical HPV DNA detected by MY09/MY11 PCR, typed by dot-blot. The CDR3 loop spans 15 amino acids. With 6 bases clipped from V and 5 bases from J, the junction kept 9 bases outside the gene matches. CDR1 is KGHSH and CDR2 is LQKENI in the germline V gene. The sequence was collected from a woman between 18 and 69 years old with a cervical HPV16 infection that either progressed to CIN3+ or cleared (not recorded which). The material sequenced was blood buffy coat. The chain uses TRBV18 and TRBJ2-2; 7 bases match TRBD2. The CDR3 DNA, read in part, is TGTGCCAGCTCCGGCAGCGGGGTTAGGACCGGGGAG. It is translated as CASSGSGVRTGE. The CDR3 reads in full as CASSGSGVRTGELFF.